A single sample gave rise to the 20 T cell receptor beta chains below, sequenced in a study of shared clonotypes between healthy human individuals. Measured with immunoSEQ multiplex PCR; TCRdb has only the in-frame clones, and not every one. This table holds 2,500,000 or so clones, around 93% found once. The specimen was naive CD4+ T cells from PBMCs. The subset denotes: CD45RA+ positively selected. The origin of the receptors is a man between 18 and 35 years old in good health. Some clones in this sample may be carry-over from other donors' samples.

This clone has a handful of counts. In the same sample, other DNA sequences code for this CDR3. In DNA, the CDR3 is TGTGCCAGCAGCGTAACAGGGGCAGAGACCCAGTACTTC. Translating gives CASSVTGAETQYF. V is TRBV9 and J is TRBJ2-5; 7 nucleotides match TRBD1. CDR3 size: 13 residues. The V and J ends lost 1 base and 4 bases, in that order; junction bases with no gene match: 1. Germline V gene sequence: CDR1 SGDLS, CDR2 YYNGEE.

V usage is TRBV7-3 and J usage is TRBJ2-1; 9 bases are shared with TRBD2. The V and J ends lost 4 bases and 7 bases, in that order; junction bases with no gene match: 8. The CDR3 has 15 residues. CDR1 is SGHTA, CDR2 FQGTGA, per germline. As DNA, the CDR3 is TGTGCCAGCAGCTCCGATAGCGGGAGTCCGAATGAGCAGTTCTTC. Translated, it gives CASSSDSGSPNEQFF.

The chain uses TRBV5-8 and TRBJ2-7; a weak D match, TRBD2 (5 bases). Germline V gene data show CDR1 as SGHTS and CDR2 as YDEGEE. This CDR3 spans 15 amino acids. V lost 1 base, J lost 7 bases, and 18 bases lay in between. CDR3 in DNA: TGTGCCAGCAGCTTGCTAGCTTCCTCCCGTTGGGAGCAGTACTTC. Its protein product is CASSLLASSRWEQYF.

The chain links TRBV10-2 to TRBJ1-2; D perhaps matches TRBD1 (6 bases). Per germline, CDR1 WSHSY and CDR2 SAAADI. V gave up 1 base and J gave up 14 bases, with 17 bases separating them. The CDR3 runs to 13 residues. CDR3 loop: CASSEFKGTTVTF. The CDR3 DNA is TGCGCCAGCAGTGAGTTTAAAGGGACAACGGTAACCTTC.

Remarks on this clone: The sample holds other DNA sequences that translate to the same CDR3. The chain links TRBV28 to TRBJ2-3; 8 nucleotides match TRBD2. The CDR3 loop spans 12 amino acids. After removal of 11 bases from V and 3 bases from J, the junction contained 4 bases not matched to a gene. CDR1 is MDHEN, CDR2 SYDVKM, per germline. The DNA for the CDR3 is TGTGCCTCGGGAGGGCGGACAGATACGCAGTATTTT. Its translation is CASGGRTDTQYF.

V usage is TRBV11-1 and J usage is TRBJ2-5; D perhaps matches TRBD1 (5 bases). This CDR3 spans 14 amino acids. V was cut by 5 bases and J by 5 bases, with 15 bases left in between. Per germline, CDR1 SGHAT and CDR2 FQDESV (reference sequence). CDR3 sequence (DNA): TGTGCCAGCAGCCCCCGAGGTTCAGGGGAGACCCAGTACTTC. As protein: CASSPRGSGETQYF.

The chain is built from TRBV5-6 and TRBJ1-2; TRBD1 matches at 7 bases. The V gene's germline CDR1 is SGHDT and CDR2 YYEEEE. Trimming removed 7 bases from V and 3 bases from J; junction bases left unmatched: 15. CDR3 size: 16 residues. Here the CDR3 DNA reads TGTGCCAGCCTGGTGGGGAAGGGGGCGCGGCACTATGGCTACACCTTC. Translating gives CASLVGKGARHYGYTF.

DNA of the CDR3: TGTGCCAGCAGCTGGGACGCGGTACAGACCCAGTACTTC. Translated: CASSWDAVQTQYF. V is TRBV5-5 and J is TRBJ2-5; D could derive from TRBD1 or TRBD2 (5 bases each). The germline CDR1 and CDR2 sequences are SGHKS and YYEKEE (reference sequence). This CDR3 region has 13 residues. Trimming removed 3 bases at V and 6 bases at J, with 12 bases between.

The rearrangement joins TRBV5-1 to TRBJ1-1, with TRBD1 identical over 7 bases. CDR1 and CDR2 (germline): SGHRS, YFSETQ. J gave up 1 base and V 2 bases, and 5 bases lay outside the gene matches. This CDR3 spans 15 amino acids. This chain's CDR3 is CASSLQGKGNTEAFF. The CDR3, as DNA: TGCGCCAGCAGCTTACAGGGGAAGGGGAACACTGAAGCTTTCTTT.

The V gene is TRBV19, the J gene TRBJ1-2, with a possible D match to TRBD1 (6 bases). Germline V CDR1 and CDR2: LNHDA, SQIVND (reference sequence). V lost 5 bases to trimming and J lost 4 bases, with 14 bases between them. The CDR3 is 14 amino acids. The CDR3 DNA sequence: TGTGCCAGTAGTCCCCGACAGGATGGCTATGGCTACACCTTC. As protein: CASSPRQDGYGYTF.

The chain joins TRBV7-2 to TRBJ2-7; D might be TRBD1 (5 bases). The CDR3 loop spans 17 amino acids. Germline assignment: CDR1 SGHTA and CDR2 FQGNSA. V lost 5 bases and J 5 bases, leaving 25 bases between the germline ends. CDR3: CASSPLVLQGAWDEQYF. CDR3 sequence (DNA): TGTGCCAGCAGCCCGCTGGTGCTTCAGGGCGCTTGGGACGAGCAGTACTTC.

As to this clone: The same CDR3 arises from other DNA sequences in this sample as well. The gene calls are TRBV5-4 and TRBJ1-4; D is unclear. Looked up from germline, CDR1 is SGHNT and CDR2 is YYREEE (reference sequence). With 0 bases removed from V and 1 base from J, the gap between germline ends came to 7 bases. The CDR3 length is 15 residues. The CDR3 loop is CASSLAKGTNEKLFF. CDR3 coding DNA: TGTGCCAGCAGCTTGGCGAAGGGAACTAATGAAAAACTGTTTTTT. Looking up the rest from reference TRBV5-4 and TRBJ1-4 gives the full variable domain: ETGVTQSPTHLIKTRGQQVTLRCSSQSGHNTVSWYQQALGQGPQFIFQYYREEENGRGNFPPRFSGLQFPNYSSELNVNALELDDSALYLCASSLAKGTNEKLFFGSGTQLSVL.

The chain employs TRBV21-1 and TRBJ2-7; TRBD1 is taken as the D call from the table, unchecked against the DNA. TRBV21-1 is noted as a pseudogene. CDR3 length: 16 amino acids. The CDR3 here is CASSRDPQGGSHEQYF. In DNA, the CDR3 is TGTGCCAGCAGCAGGGACCCACAGGGCGGGTCCCACGAGCAGTACTTC.

The rearrangement uses TRBV7-8 and TRBJ2-5, with D possibly being TRBD1 (6 bases). Germline assignment: CDR1 SGHVS and CDR2 FQNEAQ. V was trimmed by 2 bases and J by 3 bases, leaving 7 bases between them. The CDR3 runs 13 residues. The CDR3 reads CASSLRQEETQYF. DNA of the CDR3: TGTGCCAGCAGCTTACGACAGGAAGAGACCCAGTACTTC.

Points on this clone: Other DNA sequences in the sample encode the same CDR3. The chain combines TRBV5-1 with TRBJ2-1; D might be TRBD2 (5 bases). The V gene lost 2 bases and the J gene lost 0 bases, with 9 bases spanning the gap. The CDR3 totals 15 residues. Germline assignment: CDR1 SGHRS and CDR2 YFSETQ. The CDR3 nucleotides are TGCGCCAGCAGCTTCTCAGGAGGCTCCTACAATGAGCAGTTCTTC. Protein: CASSFSGGSYNEQFF.

This clone came up once. The rearrangement uses TRBV7-9 and TRBJ2-1; 9 bases fit TRBD2. CDR3 length equals 15 residues. The V segment lost 3 bases and the J segment 9 bases; nucleotides outside the gene matches: 9. Per the germline V gene, CDR1 is SEHNR and CDR2 is FQNEAQ (reference sequence). The CDR3: CASSFPLAGLGEQFF. The CDR3 DNA reads TGTGCCAGCAGCTTTCCCCTAGCGGGGCTTGGTGAGCAGTTCTTC.

This chain uses TRBV7-3 with TRBJ2-7; 7 bases map to TRBD2. Germline assignment: CDR1 SGHTA and CDR2 FQGTGA. This CDR3 has 15 residues. The J segment lost 3 bases and the V segment lost 5 bases, leaving 10 bases of the junction unmatched. Written as DNA, the CDR3 is TGTGCCAGCAGCAAGGGAGGGAGCGGGTACTACGAGCAGTACTTC. Translation gives CASSKGGSGYYEQYF.

The count of this clone is one. The chain employs TRBV29-1 and TRBJ2-1; D uncertain. CDR3 length: 12 residues. CDR1 and CDR2 from the germline V gene are SQVTM and ANQGSEA. Trimming removed 6 bases from V and 4 bases from J, with 10 bases in between. The CDR3 region has the DNA TGCAGCGTCGAAAGCGAATACAATGAGCAGTTCTTC. Amino acid sequence: CSVESEYNEQFF.

V gene TRBV27 combines with J gene TRBJ2-7, with 7 bases aligning to TRBD1. CDR1 and CDR2 from the germline V gene are MNHEY and SMNVEV (reference sequence). The trim removed 8 bases at V and 3 bases at J, leaving 7 bases unmatched. This CDR3 region has 13 residues. The CDR3 region has the DNA TGTGCCAGCTCGAGGGACAGATACTACGAGCAGTACTTC. Its protein is CASSRDRYYEQYF.

As concerns this clone: Other DNA sequences in the same sample also yield this CDR3. The chain joins TRBV29-1 to TRBJ2-3; D ambiguous. The CDR3 is 13 amino acids. The V gene's germline CDR1 is SQVTM and CDR2 ANQGSEA. V lost 4 bases to trimming and J lost 0 bases, with 8 bases between them. The CDR3 region has the DNA TGCAGCGTTGTTCCGGATAGCACAGATACGCAGTATTTT. This gives the protein CSVVPDSTDTQYF.